The clone carrying this TCR beta chain was observed a handful of times. The antigen is not known. Alongside CTLA-4 blockade with ipilimumab, patients with chemo-refractory metastatic non-small-cell lung cancer received focal radiation. This sample was taken from a study of radiotherapy plus CTLA-4 blockade in lung cancer. Study at large: Disease control reached approximately 29%, with objective responses in over 15%. Regarding the study as a whole: Tumor-origin TCR clones grew in blood after radiotherapy plus ipilimumab.

The method was immunoSEQ multiplex PCR; TCRdb's version includes in-frame clones alone and lacks a portion of them. Here the sample spans roughly 100,000 clones, about 84% being singletons. The CDR3 covers 15 residues. The trim removed 3 bases at V and 5 bases at J, leaving 8 bases unmatched. Germline CDR1 reads SGHNT; CDR2 reads YYREEE (reference sequence). This clonotype was sampled from a human donor with non-small cell lung cancer that progressed on radiotherapy plus ipilimumab. Some clones in this sample may be carry-over from other donors' samples. The sequencing used peripheral blood, collected from a patient treated with radiotherapy plus ipilimumab. This rearrangement joins TRBV5-4 to TRBJ1-3; 7 nucleotides agree with TRBD1. The CDR3 bases are TGTGCCAGCAGCTCCACTAACAGGGGTAGAAACACCATATATTTT. It yields the protein CASSSTNRGRNTIYF.